This T cell receptor beta chain was sequenced during a study of blood T cell repertoires in COVID-19. Across the whole study: T cells, B-cell-depleted T cells, or PBMCs supplied cDNA or gDNA.

Membership in each cohort depended on participant-reported clinical history. Trimming took off 2 bases at V and 11 bases at J, with 6 bases between the two ends. Looked up from germline, CDR1 is KGHDR and CDR2 is SFDVKD. The CDR3 runs to 11 residues. Assay used: immunoSEQ multiplex PCR; TCRdb lists only in-frame clones, some missing. The repertoire includes 250,000 to 300,000 clones, around 90% of them detected once, and around 1% sits in the top ten. This receptor was identified in a woman younger than 45 who had recovered from COVID-19. Sequencing was carried out using PBMCs or T cells enriched from blood (not recorded which). The chain links TRBV24-1 to TRBJ2-4; no firm D call. As DNA, the CDR3 is TGTGCCACCAGTGATTCCCTGTTTCAGTACTTC. Its translation: CATSDSLFQYF.